The 12 T cell receptor beta chains listed next were all sequenced from one sample in a study of vaccination and CD4 T cells after COVID-19. Treatment of the sample: roughly 10-day PBMC culture with coronavirus spike peptide pools or control peptides (ViraFEST assay). These receptors have no identified antigens. With the Oncomine TCR Beta short-read assay, DNA from cultured CD4+ T cells was sequenced. TCRdb re-called the PCR reads with MiXCR, one entry per CDR3 protein. The profile shows about 3,800 distinct CDR3 sequences, approximately 17% of them singletons. Material for sequencing was CD4+ T cells from blood, cultured in vitro. Every receptor here comes from a human donor who had recovered from COVID-19.

This sequence joins TRBV11-3 and TRBJ2-1; D call uncertain. V lost 0 bases and J lost 8, with 8 bases in between. Germline V gives CDR1 SGHNT, CDR2 YENEEA. This CDR3 is built from 13 residues. The CDR3 DNA sequence: TGTGCCAGCAGCTTAGAAGGCGAATATGAGCAGTTCTTC. It encodes CASSLEGEYEQFF. Complete variable domain (other parts from reference TRBV11-3 and TRBJ2-1): EAGVVQSPRYKIIEKKQPVAFWCNPISGHNTLYWYLQNLGQGPELLIRYENEEAVDDSQLPKDRFSAERLKGVDSTLKIQPAELGDSAVYLCASSLEGEYEQFFGPGTRLTVL.

This clonotype was seen more than once but under ten times. V usage is TRBV5-4 and J usage is TRBJ2-5; 9 bases map to TRBD1. This CDR3 spans 14 amino acids. CDR1 and CDR2 from the germline V gene are SGHNT and YYREEE (reference sequence). V was clipped by 4 bases and J by 4 bases; unmatched bases: 5. The CDR3 bases are TGTGCCAGCAGCACAACAGGGGGCCCAGAGACCCAGTACTTC. Amino acids: CASSTTGGPETQYF.

The chain couples TRBV20-1 to TRBJ1-1; tentatively, D is TRBD1 (6 bases). The CDR3 loop spans 14 amino acids. The V and J ends lost 2 bases and 0 bases respectively, with 10 bases between them. In germline, CDR1 is DFQATT, CDR2 SNEGSKA (reference sequence). CDR3 amino acids: CSARKGTLNTEAFF. The CDR3 DNA follows: TGCAGTGCTAGAAAGGGGACACTGAACACTGAAGCTTTCTTT.

J is TRBJ2-7 and V is TRBV12-3 or TRBV12-4; D is possibly TRBD1 (8 bases). The CDR3 contains 15 residues. Trimming stripped 6 bases from V and 2 bases from J, with 17 bases between. The CDR3 here is CASSYRGGDPYEQYF. DNA of the CDR3: TGTGCCAGCAGCTACAGGGGGGGAGACCCCTACGAGCAGTACTTC.

V gene TRBV2 combines with J gene TRBJ2-3; D is uncertain. CDR1 SNHLY and CDR2 FYNNEI come from the germline V gene. Trimming removed 5 bases from V and 4 bases from J, with 10 bases in between. This CDR3 region has 13 residues. CDR3 nucleotide sequence: TGTGCCAGCAGTCAGGCACGGGCAGATACGCAGTATTTT. This encodes CASSQARADTQYF. Using reference TRBV2 and TRBJ2-3 for the parts outside the CDR3, the full variable domain is EPEVTQTPSHQVTQMGQEVILRCVPISNHLYFYWYRQILGQKVEFLVSFYNNEISEKSEIFDDQFSVERPDGSNFTLKIRSTKLEDSAMYFCASSQARADTQYFGPGTRLTVL.

This clonotype has just a few counts. CDR3: CASSLLWQDGNSYNSPLHF. CDR3 in DNA: TGCGCCAGCAGCCTGTTATGGCAGGATGGAAACTCCTATAATTCACCCCTCCACTTT. The chain recombines TRBV5-1 with TRBJ1-6; no clear D gene. The length of the CDR3 is 19 residues. V was shortened by 4 bases and J by 0 bases, with 20 bases between the two germline ends. Per germline, CDR1 SGHRS and CDR2 YFSETQ. The variable domain in full, completed from reference TRBV5-1 and TRBJ1-6, reads KAGVTQTPRYLIKTRGQQVTLSCSPISGHRSVSWYQQTPGQGLQFLFEYFSETQRNKGNFPGRFSGRQFSNSRSEMNVSTLELGDSALYLCASSLLWQDGNSYNSPLHFGNGTRLTVT.

The chain links TRBV7-8 to TRBJ2-4; D is undetermined. V was pared by 5 bases and J by 0 bases, with 17 bases between. CDR1 is SGHVS and CDR2 is FQNEAQ in the germline V gene. The CDR3 totals 17 residues. The CDR3 nucleotides read TGTGCCAGCAGCCCCGTGAGATGGGAACTAGCCAAAAACATTCAGTACTTC. Protein product: CASSPVRWELAKNIQYF.

By sample share, this clonotype is medium-sized. The chain has TRBV19 and TRBJ2-5; 8 bases are a match to TRBD1. Germline V gives CDR1 LNHDA, CDR2 SQIVND (reference sequence). CDR3 size: 15 residues. Trimming took 6 bases from V and 5 from J; bases not matched to a gene: 11. Here the CDR3 DNA reads TGTGCCAGTAGCGGACTCGGACAGGGCGGGGAGACCCAGTACTTC. It is translated as CASSGLGQGGETQYF.

The rearrangement uses TRBV6-1 and TRBJ1-2; D might be TRBD1 (5 bases). CDR1 is MNHNS, CDR2 SASEGT, per germline. V lost 8 bases and J 8 bases, leaving 21 bases between the germline ends. The CDR3 has 14 amino acids. CDR3 bases: TGTGCCAGCGGCGAGGACCGAGGGGCGAAGGGCTACACCTTC. Translating gives CASGEDRGAKGYTF.

A word on this clonotype: Possible read error: a much larger clone is one base away. The V and J genes are TRBV12-3 or TRBV12-4 and TRBJ1-1; D is ambiguous. The CDR3 consists of 14 residues. V lost 5 bases and J 6 bases, leaving 16 bases between the germline ends. In DNA form, the CDR3 reads TGTGCCAGCAGTGCACTACTCAAAGGCGCTGAAGCTTTCTTT. It yields the protein CASSALLKGAEAFF.

This clonotype occurred a few times. V and J are TRBV12-3 or TRBV12-4 and TRBJ2-7; maybe TRBD2 (5 bases). This CDR3 has 13 amino acids. The V and J ends lost 5 bases and 1 base respectively, with 9 bases between them. This CDR3 is CASSPGKSYEQYF. The CDR3 bases are TGTGCCAGCAGTCCCGGGAAGTCCTACGAGCAGTACTTC.

In this sample, this clonotype turned up a few times. This chain connects TRBV4-1 to TRBJ2-6; 8 nucleotides match TRBD1. CDR1 and CDR2 from the germline V gene are MGHRA and YSYEKL. The CDR3 totals 16 residues. The V and J ends lost 0 bases and 2 bases, in that order; junction bases with no gene match: 0. The CDR3 loop reads CASSQEQGAGANVLTF. CDR3 DNA: TGCGCCAGCAGCCAAGAACAGGGGGCTGGGGCCAACGTCCTGACTTTC.